The 10 T cell receptor beta chains listed next were all sequenced from one sample in a study of spatial heterogeneity in lung cancer. Broader study findings: The study found that expanded intratumoral alpha and beta TCR counts tracked tumor mutation counts.

TCRdb ran MiXCR on the 5' RACE reads and lists one entry per CDR3 protein. The sample yields about 13,000 distinct CDR3 sequences, approximately 5.5% seen once. These TCRs' antigens remain unknown. Time point described: sample taken at primary tumor resection. Sample: lung tumor tissue, taken at surgery. These receptors came from a male donor with early-stage non-small cell lung cancer.

This clonotype was recorded many times. This beta chain appears as a stray read in a library generated for alpha chains; its size is not informative. The genes are TRBV5-5 and TRBJ2-5; possibly TRBD2 for D (7 bases). Trimming pared 4 bases from V and 5 bases from J, leaving 18 bases between. The CDR3 loop spans 15 amino acids. Germline V gene lookup returns CDR1 SGHKS and CDR2 YYEKEE (reference sequence). Written as DNA, the CDR3 is TGTGCCAGCAGCCAAGGAGGGGGGGGCGGCGAGACCCAGTACTTC. Protein: CASSQGGGGGETQYF.

This clonotype was observed many times. A library made for alpha chains picked up this beta chain off target, so its size means little. The chain couples TRBV20-1 to TRBJ2-1; the D gene is possibly TRBD1 (5 bases). Germline V gene data show CDR1 as DFQATT and CDR2 as SNEGSKA (reference sequence). The CDR3 runs 12 residues. Trimming cost V 6 bases and J 8 bases, with 14 bases left between them. CDR3 bases: TGCAGTGCGTCCAGGGATGCGCATGAGCAGTTCTTC. Translating gives CSASRDAHEQFF.

This clonotype was detected ten times or more. This beta chain is off target for a library built for alpha chains, so its abundance means little. The chain links TRBV5-1 to TRBJ1-1; no clear D gene. The CDR3 extends over 13 amino acids. Deletions cut 0 bases from V and 1 base from J, with 4 bases between. Germline V lookup: CDR1 SGHRS, CDR2 YFSETQ. CDR3 nucleotides: TGCGCCAGCAGCTTGGCTGAGAACACTGAAGCTTTCTTT. Residues: CASSLAENTEAFF. The full variable domain, with the rest looked up from reference TRBV5-1 and TRBJ1-1, is KAGVTQTPRYLIKTRGQQVTLSCSPISGHRSVSWYQQTPGQGLQFLFEYFSETQRNKGNFPGRFSGRQFSNSRSEMNVSTLELGDSALYLCASSLAENTEAFFGQGTRLTVV.

This clonotype has just a few counts. For a library built for alpha chains, this beta chain is a stray read; little rests on its size. The chain is built from TRBV11-2 and TRBJ2-1; D not certain. This CDR3 has 13 amino acids. With 1 base removed from V and 6 bases from J, the gap between germline ends came to 7 bases. The germline CDR1 and CDR2 sequences are SGHAT and FQNNGV. The CDR3 reads CASSLGKSNEQFF. The CDR3 DNA reads TGTGCCAGCAGCTTAGGAAAGAGCAATGAGCAGTTCTTC.

The sample holds many counts of this clonotype. A library prepared for alpha chains yielded this beta chain as an off-target read; its size is of little meaning. The chain has TRBV6-6 and TRBJ2-3; 11 bases agree with TRBD1. Losses at the gene ends were 3 bases for V and 5 bases for J; bases not matched to a gene: 1. CDR1 is MNHNY and CDR2 is SVGAGI in the germline V gene (reference sequence). There are 14 residues in the CDR3. The CDR3: CASSYGTGGDTQYF. The CDR3 region has the DNA TGTGCCAGCAGTTATGGGACAGGGGGAGATACGCAGTATTTT.

With regard to this clonotype: Found in a library prepared for alpha chains, this beta chain is an off-target read, and its abundance has little meaning. This chain joins TRBV18 and TRBJ2-7; D tentatively fits TRBD1 or TRBD2 (6 bases each). The germline CDR1 and CDR2 sequences are KGHSH and LQKENI. The CDR3 loop spans 14 amino acids. Trimming left V 2 bases short and J 0 bases short, with 8 bases between. The CDR3 DNA is TGTGCCAGCTCACCAGGGGGGCCCTCCTACGAGCAGTACTTC. As protein: CASSPGGPSYEQYF.

As for this clonotype: One junction end does not reproduce the germline sequence, and a read error may be involved. This beta chain represents an off-target read in a library built for alpha chains; its size is of limited meaning. The chain carries TRBV28 and TRBJ2-7, with D hard to call. Germline-derived CDR1 and CDR2 are MDHEN and SYDVKM. The CDR3 sequence is 12 residues long. The CDR3 reads CASSLAPQAQYF. CDR3 bases: TGCGCCAGCAGTCTTGCGCCCCAGGCGCAGTACTTC.

This clonotype was seen repeatedly, ten times or more. The library was designed around alpha chains, so this beta chain is a stray read whose abundance carries little weight. The chain recombines TRBV6-2 or TRBV6-3 with TRBJ1-5; D uncertain. V was clipped by 6 bases and J by 0 bases, with 12 bases between them. Germline lookup yields CDR1 MNHEY and CDR2 SVGEGT. The CDR3 runs 15 residues. The CDR3 DNA reads TGTGCCAGCAGCCTTGATGGTTATAGCAATCAGCCCCAGCATTTT. Translating gives CASSLDGYSNQPQHF.

This clonotype was recorded many times. This beta chain is a stray sequence in a library constructed for alpha chains; its clone size is not meaningful. This chain uses TRBV20-1 with TRBJ2-7; D remains unclear. CDR3 length equals 15 residues. CDR1 is DFQATT, CDR2 SNEGSKA, per germline (reference sequence). Trimming stripped 0 bases from V and 5 bases from J, with 17 bases between. CDR3: CSARDRLRAAHEQYF. DNA of the CDR3: TGCAGTGCTAGAGATCGGCTCCGGGCAGCCCACGAGCAGTACTTC.

This clonotype was found many times. This beta chain turned up in a library designed for alpha chains; as an off-target read, its abundance says little. The chain recombines TRBV5-1 with TRBJ1-6, with 10 bases fitting TRBD1. The CDR3 spans 17 residues. Trimming removed 2 bases from V and 9 bases from J; junction bases left unmatched: 11. Germline assignment: CDR1 SGHRS and CDR2 YFSETQ. CDR3 nucleotides: TGCGCCAGCAGCTTTGGACAGGGGGGATCCAGCATTTCACCCCTCCACTTT. It encodes CASSFGQGGSSISPLHF.